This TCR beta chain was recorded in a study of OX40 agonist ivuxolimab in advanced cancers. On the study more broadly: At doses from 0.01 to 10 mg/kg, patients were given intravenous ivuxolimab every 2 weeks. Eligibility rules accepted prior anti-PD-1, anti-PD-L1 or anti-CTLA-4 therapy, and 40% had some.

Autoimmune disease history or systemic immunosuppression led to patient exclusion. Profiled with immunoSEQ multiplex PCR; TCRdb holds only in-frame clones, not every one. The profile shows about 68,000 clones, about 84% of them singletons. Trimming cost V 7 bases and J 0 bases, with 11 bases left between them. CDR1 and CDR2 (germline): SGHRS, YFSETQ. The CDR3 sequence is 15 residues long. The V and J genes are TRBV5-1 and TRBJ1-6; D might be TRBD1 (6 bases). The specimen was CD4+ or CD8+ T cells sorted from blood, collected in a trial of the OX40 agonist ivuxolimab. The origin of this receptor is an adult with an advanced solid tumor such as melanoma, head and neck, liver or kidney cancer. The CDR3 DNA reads TGCGCCAGCTCAAAGGACAGCTCCTATAATTCACCCCTCCACTTT. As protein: CASSKDSSYNSPLHF.